This T cell receptor (beta chain) was sequenced for a study of T cell responses to AZD1222 COVID-19 vaccine. General study points: Samples come after the peak T cell response, not at day 14. There were mostly white British donors and more females than males, and clonal diversity was possibly underestimated. At 160-218 and 743-854, vaccine-associated CD4 TCRs were dominant, and they spanned spike.

As to this clone: The antigen remains unidentified.

Method: immunoSEQ multiplex PCR; TCRdb's copy keeps in-frame clones and lacks some. The sample consists of approximately 180,000 clones, 70% to 90% of them appearing once. The germline V gene encodes CDR1 SGHTA and CDR2 FQGNSA. The CDR3 length is 17 residues. V lost 2 bases to trimming and J lost 3 bases, with 16 bases between them. This chain connects TRBV7-2 to TRBJ2-2; D might be TRBD1 or TRBD2, each matching 5 bases. Specimen: peripheral blood, collected on day 0 of AZD1222 vaccination. The TCR was taken from an adult in good health. CDR3 sequence (DNA): TGTGCCAGCAGCTTATCTTCGAGGGGCCGAGACACCGGGGAGCTGTTTTTT. Residues: CASSLSSRGRDTGELFF. Combining the CDR3 with reference TRBV7-2 and TRBJ2-2 gives the whole variable domain GAGVSQSPSNKVTEKGKDVELRCDPISGHTALYWYRQSLGQGLEFLIYFQGNSAPDKSGLPSDRFSAERTGGSVSTLTIQRTQQEDSAVYLCASSLSSRGRDTGELFFGEGSRLTVL.